Here is one T cell receptor beta chain with its context. Germline V gene data show CDR1 as LGHNA and CDR2 as YSLEER. Trimming at V came to 1 base and at J to 12 bases, leaving 7 bases not matched to a gene. The CDR3 has 15 amino acids. These data come from a study of T cell changes during pregnancy in multiple sclerosis. Some clones are missing from TCRdb's copy, which holds only in-frame ones; the method was immunoSEQ multiplex PCR. The data show about 92,000 clones, approximately 92% seen once. The chain has TRBV4-3 and TRBJ2-1, with 12 bases aligning to TRBD2. Material: peripheral blood, obtained in the first trimester of pregnancy. This clonotype was obtained from a female donor with multiple sclerosis, enrolled in a pregnancy study. CDR3 bases: TGCGCCAGCAGCCAAGGACTAGCGGGGGCCCCGGCGCAGTTCTTC. Translating gives CASSQGLAGAPAQFF.